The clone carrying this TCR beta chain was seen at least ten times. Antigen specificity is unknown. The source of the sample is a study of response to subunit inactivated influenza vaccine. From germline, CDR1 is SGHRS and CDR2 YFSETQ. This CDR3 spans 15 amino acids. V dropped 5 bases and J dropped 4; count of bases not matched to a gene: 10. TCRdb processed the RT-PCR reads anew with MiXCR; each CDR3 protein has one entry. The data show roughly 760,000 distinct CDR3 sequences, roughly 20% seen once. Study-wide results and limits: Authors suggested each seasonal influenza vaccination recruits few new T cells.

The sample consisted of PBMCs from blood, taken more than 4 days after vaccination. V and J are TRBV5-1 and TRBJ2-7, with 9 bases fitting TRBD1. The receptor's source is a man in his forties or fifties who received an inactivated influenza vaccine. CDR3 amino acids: CASSTPGTGIYEQYF. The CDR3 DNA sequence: TGCGCCAGCAGTACCCCCGGGACAGGGATTTACGAGCAGTACTTC.